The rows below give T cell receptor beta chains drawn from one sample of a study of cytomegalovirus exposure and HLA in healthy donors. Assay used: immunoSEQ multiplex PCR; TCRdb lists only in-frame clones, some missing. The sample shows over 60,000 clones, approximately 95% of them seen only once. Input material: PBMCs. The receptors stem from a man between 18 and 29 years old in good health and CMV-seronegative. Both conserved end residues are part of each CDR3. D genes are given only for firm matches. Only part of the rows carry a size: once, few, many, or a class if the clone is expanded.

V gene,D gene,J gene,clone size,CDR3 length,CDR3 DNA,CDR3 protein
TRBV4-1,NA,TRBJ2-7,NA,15,TGCGCCAGCAGCCAAGTAGAAAATACCTTCTACGAGCAGTACTTC,CASSQVENTFYEQYF
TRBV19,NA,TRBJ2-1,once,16,TGTGCCAGTAGTACGCTTACAGGACCCTACTACAATGAGCAGTTCTTC,CASSTLTGPYYNEQFF
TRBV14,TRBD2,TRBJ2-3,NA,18,TGTGCCAGCAGCGCTATCGGACTAGCGGGGCCTAGCACAGATACGCAGTATTTT,CASSAIGLAGPSTDTQYF
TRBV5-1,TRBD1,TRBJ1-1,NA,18,TGCGCCAGCAGCTTGGGCCCTTTTTCGGGACAGGGTTTTGCTGAAGCTTTCTTT,CASSLGPFSGQGFAEAFF
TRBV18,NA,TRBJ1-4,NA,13,TGTGCCAGCTCACAAGGGGAGCGGGTAAAACTGTTTTTT,CASSQGERVKLFF
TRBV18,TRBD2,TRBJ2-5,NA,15,TGTGCCAGCTCTCAAGGGAGCGGGGGTCAAGAGACCCAGTACTTC,CASSQGSGGQETQYF
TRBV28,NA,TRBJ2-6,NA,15,TGTGCCAGCAGCGCGATTGGCTCTGGGGCCAACGTCCTGACTTTC,CASSAIGSGANVLTF
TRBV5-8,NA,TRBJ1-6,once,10,TGTGCCAGCAGCTTGGTAGTGCTCCACTTT,CASSLVVLHF
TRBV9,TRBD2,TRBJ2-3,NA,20,TGTGCCAGCAGCACACCCTGGGCTTCGGCGGGGGGGCAGAGCACAGATACGCAGTATTTT,CASSTPWASAGGQSTDTQYF
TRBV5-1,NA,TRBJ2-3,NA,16,TGCGCCAGCAGCGCTCTACAGGGTTTCGGCACAGATACGCAGTATTTT,CASSALQGFGTDTQYF
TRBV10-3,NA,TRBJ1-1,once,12,TGTGCCGTTTCAGGGGTGAGGACTGAAGCTTTCTTT,CAVSGVRTEAFF
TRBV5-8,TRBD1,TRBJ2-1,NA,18,TGTGCCAGCAGCAAAAGAGGACAGGTAATTGCCCCAATTGATGAGCAGTTCTTC,CASSKRGQVIAPIDEQFF
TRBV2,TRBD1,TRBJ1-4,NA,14,TGTGCCAGCAGCCGGGACAGTCCCAATGAAAAACTGTTTTTT,CASSRDSPNEKLFF
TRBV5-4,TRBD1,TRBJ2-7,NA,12,TGTGCCAGCAGCACGACAGGGGGCGAGCAGTACTTC,CASSTTGGEQYF
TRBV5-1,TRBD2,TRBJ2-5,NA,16,TGCGCCAGCAGCTTGGAAGGAGCGGGAGCGCAAGAGACCCAGTACTTC,CASSLEGAGAQETQYF
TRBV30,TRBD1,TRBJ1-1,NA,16,TGTGCCTGGAGTATGGCGGACAGGGGCCTCAACACTGAAGCTTTCTTT,CAWSMADRGLNTEAFF
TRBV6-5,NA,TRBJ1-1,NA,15,TGTGCCAGCAGTTACTCAGCCGTTTTGAACACTGAAGCTTTCTTT,CASSYSAVLNTEAFF
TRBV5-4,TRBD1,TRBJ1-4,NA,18,TGTGCCAGCAGTCCGGGACAGGAATACCCTGGGACTAATGAAAAACTGTTTTTT,CASSPGQEYPGTNEKLFF
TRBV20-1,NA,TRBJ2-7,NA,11,TGCAGTGCTAGAGGAGTACCCGAGCAGTACTTC,CSARGVPEQYF
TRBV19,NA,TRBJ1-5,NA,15,TGTGCCAGTAGGGTTTCGATGAGCAGCAATCAGCCCCAGCATTTT,CASRVSMSSNQPQHF
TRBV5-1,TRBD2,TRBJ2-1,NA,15,TGCGCCAGCAGGACCCGGACTAGCGGGGGAGGTGAGCAGTTCTTC,CASRTRTSGGGEQFF
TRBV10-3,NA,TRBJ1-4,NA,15,TGTGCCACCTCCAGTGGCGGGGCTCTCAATGAAAAACTGTTTTTT,CATSSGGALNEKLFF
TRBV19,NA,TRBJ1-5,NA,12,TGTGCCAGTAGTATAGAAGGGGGGCCCCAGCATTTT,CASSIEGGPQHF
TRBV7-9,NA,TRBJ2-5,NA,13,TGTGCCAGCAGCTTCGGGACTCCAGAGACCCAGTACTTC,CASSFGTPETQYF
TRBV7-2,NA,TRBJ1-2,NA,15,TGTGCCAGCAGCTTATGGCCCTCCGGGGGTTACGGCTACACCTTC,CASSLWPSGGYGYTF
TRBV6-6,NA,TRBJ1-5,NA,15,TGTGCCATCGCAATGAGGTATCAGAGCAATCAGCCCCAGCATTTT,CAIAMRYQSNQPQHF
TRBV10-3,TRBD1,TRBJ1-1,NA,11,TGTGCCATACAGGGGGGGACTGAAGCTTTCTTT,CAIQGGTEAFF
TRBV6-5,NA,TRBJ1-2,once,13,TGTGCCAGCAGCCGACAGGCTAACTATGGCTACACCTTC,CASSRQANYGYTF
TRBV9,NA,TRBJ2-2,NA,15,TGTGCCAGCAGCGTAATACAGACCAACACCGGGGAGCTGTTTTTT,CASSVIQTNTGELFF
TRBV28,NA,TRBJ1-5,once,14,TGTGCCAGCAGTCCTCGTGGGCGGGGTCAGCCCCAGCATTTT,CASSPRGRGQPQHF
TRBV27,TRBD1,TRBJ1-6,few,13,TGTGCCAGCAGTCGCACAGGGGAATCACCCCTCCACTTT,CASSRTGESPLHF
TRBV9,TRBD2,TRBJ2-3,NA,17,TGTGCCAGCAGCGTATCGCTAGCGGGGGGGAACACAGATACGCAGTATTTT,CASSVSLAGGNTDTQYF
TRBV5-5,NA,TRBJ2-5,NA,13,TGTGCCAGCAGCTCGCCGGGGCAAGAGACCCAGTACTTC,CASSSPGQETQYF
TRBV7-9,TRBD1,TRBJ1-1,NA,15,TGTGCCAGCAGCTCGATCGGGACAGACCACCTAGGGGCTTTCTTT,CASSSIGTDHLGAFF
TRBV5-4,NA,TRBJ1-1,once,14,TGTGCCAGCAGCTTGGAGGGAGAGGGCACTGAAGCTTTCTTT,CASSLEGEGTEAFF
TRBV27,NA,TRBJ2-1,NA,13,TGTGCCAGCAGTTTCACAGGTAACAATGAGCAGTTCTTC,CASSFTGNNEQFF
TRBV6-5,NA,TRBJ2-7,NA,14,TGTGCCACCTCCGAGGGAGCTCAGGCCTACGAGCAGTACTTC,CATSEGAQAYEQYF
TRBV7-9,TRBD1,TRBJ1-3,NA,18,TGTGCCAGCAGCTTTTACAGGGGTCGGGGGATCTCTGGAAACACCATATATTTT,CASSFYRGRGISGNTIYF
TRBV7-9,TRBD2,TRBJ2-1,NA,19,TGTGCCAGCAGCCCTAGCCGGGGGGATATATGGAGCTCCTACAATGAGCAGTTCTTC,CASSPSRGDIWSSYNEQFF
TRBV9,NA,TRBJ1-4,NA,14,TGTGCCAGCAGCGCGGGGGGAGATAATGAAAAACTGTTTTTT,CASSAGGDNEKLFF
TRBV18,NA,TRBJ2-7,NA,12,TGTGCCAGCTCACCAGGGCTCCACGAGCAGTACTTC,CASSPGLHEQYF
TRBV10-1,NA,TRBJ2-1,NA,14,TGCGCCAGCAGTGCCCTTAGCTCCTACAATGAGCAGTTCTTC,CASSALSSYNEQFF
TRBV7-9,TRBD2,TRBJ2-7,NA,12,TGTGCCAGCAGCTCCGGGGGGTGGGAGCAGTACTTC,CASSSGGWEQYF
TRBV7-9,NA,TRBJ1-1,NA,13,TGTGCCAGCAGCTTAACCGGGAACACTGAAGCTTTCTTT,CASSLTGNTEAFF
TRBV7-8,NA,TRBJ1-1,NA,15,TGTGCCAGCAGCGCGAAGGAGACAGGAAACACTGAAGCTTTCTTT,CASSAKETGNTEAFF
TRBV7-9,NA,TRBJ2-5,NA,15,TGTGCCAGCAGCACCCTCAGGGGAGTCGGAGAGACCCAGTACTTC,CASSTLRGVGETQYF
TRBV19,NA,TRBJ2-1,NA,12,TGTGCCAGTAGTATATCTTACAATGAGCAGTTCTTC,CASSISYNEQFF
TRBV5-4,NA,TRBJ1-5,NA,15,TGTGCCAGCAGCTTGGGAGGAGGATCGGCTCAGCCCCAGCATTTT,CASSLGGGSAQPQHF
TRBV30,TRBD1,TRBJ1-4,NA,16,TGTGCCTGGAGCAAATTTACAGGGGTTATGAATGAAAAACTGTTTTTT,CAWSKFTGVMNEKLFF
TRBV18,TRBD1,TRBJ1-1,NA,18,TGTGCCAGCTCACCGCTCCCCGGGACAGCGGCAAAAAACACTGAAGCTTTCTTT,CASSPLPGTAAKNTEAFF
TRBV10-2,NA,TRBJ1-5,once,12,TGCGCCACCCAGGGACCCGGGGGTCCCCAGCATTTT,CATQGPGGPQHF
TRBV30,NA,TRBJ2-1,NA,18,TGTGCCTGGAGTGAATCCTGGGCGGCGGGTGGCTCCTACAATGAGCAGTTCTTC,CAWSESWAAGGSYNEQFF
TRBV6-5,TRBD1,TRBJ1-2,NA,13,TGTGCCAGCGCGAGGGACAGGGGAGGGGGCTACACCTTC,CASARDRGGGYTF
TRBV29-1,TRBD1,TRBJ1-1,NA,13,TGCAGCGCCGGACAGGTTGGGAACACTGAAGCTTTCTTT,CSAGQVGNTEAFF
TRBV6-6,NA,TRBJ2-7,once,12,TGTGCCAGCACTGCTGCGGGGTACGAGCAGTACTTC,CASTAAGYEQYF
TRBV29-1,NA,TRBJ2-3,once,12,TGCAGCGTTAGCATGAGCACAGATACGCAGTATTTT,CSVSMSTDTQYF
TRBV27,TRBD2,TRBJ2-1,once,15,TGTGCCAGCGCCTGGGATAGCGGGGGGACATTTGAGCAGTTCTTC,CASAWDSGGTFEQFF
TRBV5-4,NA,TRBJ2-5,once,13,TGTGCCAGCAGCTTGACGGACCAAGAGACCCAGTACTTC,CASSLTDQETQYF
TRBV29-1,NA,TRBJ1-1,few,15,TGCAGCGTTCAACCCACAGGGTGGGGAAAATTCGAAGCTTTCTTT,CSVQPTGWGKFEAFF